The 20 T cell receptor beta chains listed next were all sequenced from one sample in a study of blood T cell repertoires in COVID-19 (dated by TCRdb to about 2020). Libraries were built with the immunoSEQ multiplex PCR assay. TCRdb mirrors the immuneACCESS table, restricted to in-frame sequences. Some clones are absent from its copies; in checked studies, under half trace to an unresolved V gene, and the reason for the others is unknown. This sample lists some 250,000 clones; approximately 86% were detected once. The top ten constitute under 2.5% of the sample. Sequenced sample: peripheral blood. These receptor sequences come from a man aged 25 to 40 with active or convalescent COVID-19.

This clone appeared a single time. This sequence joins TRBV9 and TRBJ2-1, with 9 bases matching TRBD2. The J segment lost 2 bases and the V segment lost 7 bases, leaving 10 bases of the junction unmatched. The germline gives CDR1 SGDLS, CDR2 YYNGEE. The CDR3 has 16 residues. CDR3 residues: CASSLSGGTAYNEQFF. In DNA, the CDR3 is TGTGCCAGCTCCCTAAGCGGGGGGACAGCCTACAATGAGCAGTTCTTC. The variable domain in full, with the rest retrieved from reference TRBV9 and TRBJ2-1, is DSGVTQTPKHLITATGQRVTLRCSPRSGDLSVYWYQQSLDQGLQFLIQYYNGEERAKGNILERFSAQQFPDLHSELNLSSLELGDSALYFCASSLSGGTAYNEQFFGPGTRLTVL.

The chain links TRBV4-2 to TRBJ2-2; 8 bases align to TRBD1. There are 15 residues in the CDR3. The germline gives CDR1 LGHNA, CDR2 YNFKEQ. J was trimmed by 1 base and V by 6 bases; bases with no gene match: 4. CDR3 nucleotide sequence: TGTGCCAGCAGATCGGACAGGGAGAACACCGGGGAGCTGTTTTTT. Amino acids: CASRSDRENTGELFF.

The chain combines TRBV19 with TRBJ1-5; D is possibly TRBD1 (5 bases). Trimming removed 4 bases from V and 2 bases from J, with 15 bases in between. Germline assignment: CDR1 LNHDA and CDR2 SQIVND (reference sequence). The CDR3 covers 16 residues. DNA for the CDR3: TGTGCCAGTAGTACCCCCAGGGAACCGGGCAATCAGCCCCAGCATTTT. Translating it yields CASSTPREPGNQPQHF. The complete variable domain, with remaining parts taken from reference TRBV19 and TRBJ1-5, reads DGGITQSPKYLFRKEGQNVTLSCEQNLNHDAMYWYRQDPGQGLRLIYYSQIVNDFQKGDIAEGYSVSREKKESFPLTVTSAQKNPTAFYLCASSTPREPGNQPQHFGDGTRLSIL.

V is TRBV4-1 and J is TRBJ1-3; 7 nucleotides align to TRBD1. Germline values: CDR1 MGHRA, CDR2 YSYEKL. V gave up 4 bases and J gave up 1 base; unmatched junction bases: 1. The CDR3 is made up of 14 amino acids. The CDR3 DNA sequence: TGCGCCAGCAGCCCGACAGGGTCTGGAAACACCATATATTTT. Translated, it gives CASSPTGSGNTIYF.

This clone came up once. The V call is TRBV7-2, the J call TRBJ2-2; no reliable D call. This CDR3 region has 14 residues. CDR1 is SGHTA, CDR2 FQGNSA, per germline. V dropped 5 bases and J dropped 7 bases, with 14 bases sitting between them. In DNA, the CDR3 is TGTGCCAGCAGCCTACATGACATTGGCGGGGAGCTGTTTTTT. It encodes CASSLHDIGGELFF.

J is TRBJ2-7 and V is TRBV10-3; 11 bases align to TRBD1. CDR1 and CDR2 from the germline V gene are ENHRY and SYGVKD. Losses at the gene ends were 6 bases for V and 2 bases for J; bases not matched to a gene: 3. This CDR3 spans 14 amino acids. Here the CDR3 reads CAIRPGQGAYEQYF. In DNA form, the CDR3 reads TGTGCCATCAGACCGGGACAGGGGGCCTACGAGCAGTACTTC.

CDR3 sequence reads: CASSTERPDSPLHF. The CDR3 DNA sequence: TGCGCCAGCAGTACAGAAAGACCCGATTCACCCCTCCACTTT. The V call is TRBV5-1, the J call TRBJ1-6; D ambiguous. Germline V gene data show CDR1 as SGHRS and CDR2 as YFSETQ. This CDR3 comprises 14 residues. V was shortened by 5 bases and J by 8 bases, with 14 bases between the two germline ends.

V is TRBV7-9 and J is TRBJ2-7; weak D call: TRBD1 (6 bases). CDR1 SEHNR and CDR2 FQNEAQ come from the germline V gene (reference sequence). This CDR3 region has 13 residues. Trimming took 6 bases from V and 4 from J, leaving 13 bases between them. CDR3 bases: TGTGCCAGCAGGACTATAACAGGGTACGAGCAGTACTTC. Amino acid sequence: CASRTITGYEQYF.

The genes are TRBV5-1 and TRBJ2-7; the match to TRBD2 covers 8 bases. CDR1 is SGHRS and CDR2 is YFSETQ in the germline V gene. J lost 2 bases, V lost 4 bases, and 8 bases had no gene match. This CDR3 spans 15 amino acids. The CDR3 loop reads CASSPSGGGTYEQYF. The CDR3 nucleotides read TGCGCCAGCAGCCCGAGTGGCGGGGGGACCTACGAGCAGTACTTC.

The chain is built from TRBV6-5 and TRBJ1-6, with a weak D call TRBD1 (6 bases). This CDR3 is built from 15 residues. Trimming took off 6 bases at V and 6 bases at J, with 15 bases between the two ends. The germline V gene has CDR1 MNHEY and CDR2 SVGAGI. The CDR3 DNA reads as TGTGCCAGCAGCCGACAGGTCCCGATTAATTCACCCCTCCACTTT. Translation: CASSRQVPINSPLHF.

This rearrangement joins TRBV5-1 to TRBJ1-2, with 7 bases matching TRBD1. The V segment lost 4 bases and the J segment 5 bases; nucleotides outside the gene matches: 8. The CDR3 spans 14 residues. Germline V gene sequence: CDR1 SGHRS, CDR2 YFSETQ. DNA of the CDR3: TGCGCCAGCAGCCTAGGGACAGCCGGATATGGCTACACCTTC. This translates into CASSLGTAGYGYTF.

As DNA, the CDR3 is TGTGCCACCAGCGACAGTTATAGCAATCAGCCCCAGCATTTT. Amino acids: CATSDSYSNQPQHF. This chain uses TRBV24-1 with TRBJ1-5; a weak D match, TRBD1 (5 bases). V dropped 7 bases and J dropped 0 bases, with 9 bases sitting between them. The germline V gene has CDR1 KGHDR and CDR2 SFDVKD. The CDR3 length is 14 residues.

The CDR3 nucleotides read TGTGCCAGTAGTATAGAAAAGACAGGGTTGACGGATACGCAGTATTTT. Its protein product is CASSIEKTGLTDTQYF. V and J are TRBV19 and TRBJ2-3, with 7 bases fitting TRBD1. Germline-derived CDR1 and CDR2 are LNHDA and SQIVND (reference sequence). CDR3 length: 16 amino acids. Unmatched junction bases numbered 9, after V lost 0 bases and J lost 6 bases. The full variable domain, completed using reference TRBV19 and TRBJ2-3, is DGGITQSPKYLFRKEGQNVTLSCEQNLNHDAMYWYRQDPGQGLRLIYYSQIVNDFQKGDIAEGYSVSREKKESFPLTVTSAQKNPTAFYLCASSIEKTGLTDTQYFGPGTRLTVL.

The CDR3 nucleotides are TGTGCCAGCAGTGAAGCATGGGGGCCGAGCACAGATACGCAGTATTTT. Its translation: CASSEAWGPSTDTQYF. This sequence joins TRBV6-1 and TRBJ2-3; D may be TRBD1 (6 bases). Germline V gene sequence: CDR1 MNHNS, CDR2 SASEGT. V dropped 0 bases and J dropped 0 bases, with 10 bases sitting between them. This CDR3 contains 16 residues.

This clone was recorded a few times. V and J are TRBV5-6 and TRBJ2-2; D not resolved. The CDR3 has 18 amino acids. The germline V and J ends were trimmed by 5 bases and 5 bases, with 25 bases remaining between them. Germline loops: CDR1 SGHDT, CDR2 YYEEEE. The DNA of the CDR3 is TGTGCCAGCAGGCCTCTGTCGGGTTCGGATGTTTATACCGGGGAGCTGTTTTTT. It is translated as CASRPLSGSDVYTGELFF. Looking up the rest from reference TRBV5-6 and TRBJ2-2 gives the full variable domain: DAGVTQSPTHLIKTRGQQVTLRCSPKSGHDTVSWYQQALGQGPQFIFQYYEEEERQRGNFPDRFSGHQFPNYSSELNVNALLLGDSALYLCASRPLSGSDVYTGELFFGEGSRLTVL.

V and J are TRBV7-2 and TRBJ1-1; D gene ambiguous. The CDR3 loop spans 15 amino acids. V was cut by 1 base and J by 2 bases, with 11 bases left in between. Germline-derived CDR1 and CDR2 are SGHTA and FQGNSA. CDR3 nucleotides: TGTGCCAGCAGCTTAGGCGGATACCTCAACACTGAAGCTTTCTTT. Protein product: CASSLGGYLNTEAFF.

The gene calls are TRBV5-6 and TRBJ2-6; D is possibly TRBD2 (6 bases). The CDR3 is made up of 16 amino acids. Trimming stripped 0 bases from V and 0 bases from J, with 7 bases between. Per germline, CDR1 SGHDT and CDR2 YYEEEE. Written as DNA, the CDR3 is TGTGCCAGCAGCTTGGCCGGGGGCTCTGGGGCCAACGTCCTGACTTTC. Its protein product is CASSLAGGSGANVLTF.

This clone has just a few counts. The V and J genes are TRBV4-3 and TRBJ2-1; TRBD2 matches at 9 bases. Trimming removed 4 bases from V and 9 bases from J; junction bases left unmatched: 10. CDR1 and CDR2 (germline): LGHNA, YSLEER. CDR3 length equals 15 residues. The CDR3 sequence: CASSPNRAGGREQFF. Here the CDR3 DNA reads TGCGCCAGCAGCCCCAACCGGGCGGGGGGGCGTGAGCAGTTCTTC.

This clone is a singleton in its sample. Different DNA sequences within this sample yield the same CDR3. V gene TRBV5-1 combines with J gene TRBJ1-1; D not certain. The V and J ends lost 4 bases and 7 bases respectively, with 8 bases between them. Germline CDR1 is SGHRS and CDR2 is YFSETQ. This CDR3 has 11 residues. The CDR3 region has the DNA TGCGCCAGCAGCCTGGGCGGTGAAGCTTTCTTT. The encoded protein is CASSLGGEAFF. Using reference TRBV5-1 and TRBJ1-1 for the parts outside the CDR3, the full variable domain is KAGVTQTPRYLIKTRGQQVTLSCSPISGHRSVSWYQQTPGQGLQFLFEYFSETQRNKGNFPGRFSGRQFSNSRSEMNVSTLELGDSALYLCASSLGGEAFFGQGTRLTVV.

CDR3 sequence: CATSDPGTANNEQFF. CDR3 DNA: TGTGCCACCAGTGACCCCGGGACAGCTAACAATGAGCAGTTCTTC. The chain joins TRBV24-1 to TRBJ2-1; 7 bases align to TRBD1. The trim removed 4 bases at V and 5 bases at J, leaving 7 bases unmatched. The CDR3 runs 15 residues. Per the germline V gene, CDR1 is KGHDR and CDR2 is SFDVKD.